The source of this T cell receptor (beta chain) is a study of blood T cell repertoires in COVID-19. The CDR3 sequence is 13 residues long. Trimming removed 1 base from V and 6 bases from J, with 12 bases in between. Germline CDR1 reads SQVTM; CDR2 reads ANQGSEA. Only in-frame clones appear in the TCRdb table, and some are missing; sequencing was by immunoSEQ multiplex PCR. Of some 380,000 clones listed, about 87% were seen once; the top ten hold 1% to 1.5%. The source material was PBMCs or T cells enriched from blood (not recorded which). This TCR came from a man under 40 who had recovered from COVID-19. The chain carries TRBV29-1 and TRBJ1-2, with D unresolved. The CDR3 reads CSVEAGMGNGYTF. CDR3 bases: TGCAGCGTTGAAGCGGGAATGGGGAATGGCTACACCTTC.